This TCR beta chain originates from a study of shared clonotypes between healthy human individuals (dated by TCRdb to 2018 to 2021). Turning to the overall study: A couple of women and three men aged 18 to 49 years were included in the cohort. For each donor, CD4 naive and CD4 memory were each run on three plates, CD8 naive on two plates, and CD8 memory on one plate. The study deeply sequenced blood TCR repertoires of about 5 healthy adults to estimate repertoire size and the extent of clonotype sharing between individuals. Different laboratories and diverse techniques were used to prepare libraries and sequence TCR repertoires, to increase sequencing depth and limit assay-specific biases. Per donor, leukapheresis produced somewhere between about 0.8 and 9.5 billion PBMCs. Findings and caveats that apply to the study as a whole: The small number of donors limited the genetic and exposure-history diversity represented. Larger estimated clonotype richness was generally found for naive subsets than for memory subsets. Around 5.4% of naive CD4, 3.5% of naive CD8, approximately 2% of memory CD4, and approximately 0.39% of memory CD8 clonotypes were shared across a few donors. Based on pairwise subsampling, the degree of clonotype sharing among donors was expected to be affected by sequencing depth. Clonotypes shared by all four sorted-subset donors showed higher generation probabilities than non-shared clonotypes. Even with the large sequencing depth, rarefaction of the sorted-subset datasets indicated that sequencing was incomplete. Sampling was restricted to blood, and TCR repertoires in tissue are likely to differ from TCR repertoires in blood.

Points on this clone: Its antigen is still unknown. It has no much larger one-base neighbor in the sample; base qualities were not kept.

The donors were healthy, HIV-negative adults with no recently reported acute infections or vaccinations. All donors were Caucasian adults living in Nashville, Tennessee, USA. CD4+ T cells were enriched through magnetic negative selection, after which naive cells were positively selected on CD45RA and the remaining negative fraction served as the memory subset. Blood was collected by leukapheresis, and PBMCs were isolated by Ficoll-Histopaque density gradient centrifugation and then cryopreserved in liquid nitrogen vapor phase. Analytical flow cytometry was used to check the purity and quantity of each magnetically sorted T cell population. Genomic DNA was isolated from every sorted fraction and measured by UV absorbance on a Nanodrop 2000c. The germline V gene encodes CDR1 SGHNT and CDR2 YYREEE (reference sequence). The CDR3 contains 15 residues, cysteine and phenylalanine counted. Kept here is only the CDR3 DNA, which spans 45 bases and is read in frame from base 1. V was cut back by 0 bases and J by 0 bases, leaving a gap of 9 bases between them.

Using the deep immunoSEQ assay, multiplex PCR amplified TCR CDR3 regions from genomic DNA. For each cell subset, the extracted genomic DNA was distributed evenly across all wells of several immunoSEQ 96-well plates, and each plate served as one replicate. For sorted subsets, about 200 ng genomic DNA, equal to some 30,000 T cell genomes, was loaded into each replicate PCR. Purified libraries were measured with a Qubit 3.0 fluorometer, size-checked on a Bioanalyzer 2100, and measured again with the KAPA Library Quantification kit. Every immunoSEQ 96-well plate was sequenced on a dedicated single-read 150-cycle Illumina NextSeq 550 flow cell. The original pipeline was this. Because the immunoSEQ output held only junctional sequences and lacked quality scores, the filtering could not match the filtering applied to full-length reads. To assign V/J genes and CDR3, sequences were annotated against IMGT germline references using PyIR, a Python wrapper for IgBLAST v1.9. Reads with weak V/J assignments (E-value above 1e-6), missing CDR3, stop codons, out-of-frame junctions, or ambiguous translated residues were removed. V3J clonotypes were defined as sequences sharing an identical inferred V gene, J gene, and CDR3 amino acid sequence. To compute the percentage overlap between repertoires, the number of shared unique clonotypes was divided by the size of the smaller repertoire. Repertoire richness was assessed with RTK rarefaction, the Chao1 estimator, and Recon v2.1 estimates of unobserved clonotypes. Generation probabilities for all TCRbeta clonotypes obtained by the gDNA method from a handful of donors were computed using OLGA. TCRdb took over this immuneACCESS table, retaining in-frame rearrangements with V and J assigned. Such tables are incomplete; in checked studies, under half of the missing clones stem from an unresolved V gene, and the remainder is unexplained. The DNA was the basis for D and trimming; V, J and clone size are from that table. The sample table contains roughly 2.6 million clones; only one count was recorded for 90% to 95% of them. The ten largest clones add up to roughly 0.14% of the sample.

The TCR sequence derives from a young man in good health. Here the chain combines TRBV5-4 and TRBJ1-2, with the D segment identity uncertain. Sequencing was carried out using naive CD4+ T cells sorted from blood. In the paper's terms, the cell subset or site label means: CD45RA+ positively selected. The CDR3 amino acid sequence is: CASSLANGANYGYTF. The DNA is TGTGCCAGCAGCTTGGCAAACGGAGCTAACTATGGCTACACCTTC.